Here is one TCR beta chain with its context. Its antigen is as yet unknown. This sample is drawn from a study of T cells in localized non-small cell lung cancer. Per the germline V gene, CDR1 is LGHNA and CDR2 is YNFKEQ. V lost 5 bases and J 8 bases, leaving 21 bases between the germline ends. The CDR3 spans 15 residues. The table came from immunoSEQ multiplex PCR; TCRdb's copy has only in-frame clones and leaves some out. The sample holds 20,000 to 25,000 clones; roughly 87% are singletons and the top ten take about 29%. Study-level results: Across samples, adjacent lung featured a median roughly 60 of the top 100 tumor clones. Uninvolved neighboring lung showed the greatest T cell clonality, exceeding tumor. It remains possible that heterogeneity exists, since only one tumor region was sequenced.

This material consisted of peripheral blood, taken before any cancer treatment. The genes are TRBV4-2 and TRBJ1-2, with D uncertain. This sequence was found in a male donor at least 60 years old with stage I squamous cell lung carcinoma. CDR3 DNA sequence: TGTGCCAGCAGCTTGGCCGTTGGATTTATAGGCGGCTACACCTTC. Amino acid sequence: CASSLAVGFIGGYTF.